Below are 27 T cell receptor beta chains sequenced from a single sample in a study of T-cell memory formation after mild COVID-19. One entry per CDR3 protein results from TCRdb running MiXCR on the 5' RACE reads. In the table there are 500,000 to 650,000 distinct CDR3 sequences, roughly 20% of which are singletons. Specimen: PBMCs or a T cell subset sorted from them (not recorded which). These receptors were obtained from an adult woman who had mild COVID-19 (a few samples of this study predate the infection). Cell type and time point are not known.

This clonotype was seen a handful of times. In nucleotides, the CDR3 is TGTGCCACCGAAGACCCCACAGGTAGTAGCAATCAGCCCCAGCATTTT. Protein: CATEDPTGSSNQPQHF. This chain joins TRBV10-3 and TRBJ1-5, with D possibly being TRBD1 (5 bases). The germline V and J ends were trimmed by 10 bases and 0 bases, with 19 bases remaining between them. CDR3 length: 16 residues. Germline V gene data show CDR1 as ENHRY and CDR2 as SYGVKD.

This clonotype showed up just a few times. The CDR3 nucleotides are TGTGCCACCAGCAGAGATAAGACCGGGGAGCTGTTTTTT. This encodes CATSRDKTGELFF. The chain recombines TRBV15 with TRBJ2-2; D is undetermined. This CDR3 spans 13 amino acids. Trimming cost V 0 bases and J 5 bases, with 4 bases left between them. CDR1 LNHNV and CDR2 YYDKDF come from the germline V gene (reference sequence).

The V call is TRBV28, the J call TRBJ1-2, with D unclear. Germline CDR1 MDHEN, CDR2 SYDVKM. CDR3 length equals 14 residues. Trimming stripped 2 bases from V and 0 bases from J, with 7 bases between. DNA for the CDR3: TGTGCCAGCAGTTTAATATCAGCTAACTATGGCTACACCTTC. Its protein is CASSLISANYGYTF.

This clonotype was counted between two and nine times. This chain links TRBV12-3 or TRBV12-4 with TRBJ2-1; 8 bases agree with TRBD2. The CDR3 is 14 residues long. The trim removed 6 bases at V and 7 bases at J, leaving 8 bases unmatched. CDR3 sequence reads: CASSPGLELNEQFF. CDR3 nucleotide sequence: TGTGCCAGCAGCCCGGGACTAGAACTGAATGAGCAGTTCTTC.

This clonotype turned up a few times. The rearrangement uses TRBV7-2 and TRBJ2-7; 7 positions agree with TRBD1. The CDR3 totals 16 residues. The trim removed 5 bases at V and 3 bases at J, leaving 13 bases unmatched. Germline CDR1 is SGHTA and CDR2 is FQGNSA. The DNA for the CDR3 is TGTGCCAGCAGCCCCCGTCGGACAGGCTGGGACTACGAGCAGTACTTC. This encodes CASSPRRTGWDYEQYF. Full variable domain (remainder filled in from reference TRBV7-2 and TRBJ2-7): GAGVSQSPSNKVTEKGKDVELRCDPISGHTALYWYRQSLGQGLEFLIYFQGNSAPDKSGLPSDRFSAERTGGSVSTLTIQRTQQEDSAVYLCASSPRRTGWDYEQYFGPGTRLTVT.

The chain employs TRBV5-1 and TRBJ2-6; no clear D. Germline CDR1 reads SGHRS; CDR2 reads YFSETQ. The CDR3 loop spans 15 amino acids. Trimming stripped 4 bases from V and 1 base from J, with 9 bases between. This CDR3 reads CASSTALSGANVLTF. In DNA, the CDR3 is TGCGCCAGCAGCACCGCCTTATCTGGGGCCAACGTCCTGACTTTC.

This clonotype was detected a few times. The CDR3 region has the DNA TGTGCCAGCAGCTTACAGGGTTTGAAAGAGACCCAGTACTTC. Residues: CASSLQGLKETQYF. The rearrangement joins TRBV7-2 to TRBJ2-5; D possibly corresponds to TRBD1 (5 bases). Germline V gene sequence: CDR1 SGHTA, CDR2 FQGNSA. The CDR3 is 14 amino acids. V lost 2 bases and J 3 bases, leaving 10 bases between the germline ends. Full variable domain (remainder filled in from reference TRBV7-2 and TRBJ2-5): GAGVSQSPSNKVTEKGKDVELRCDPISGHTALYWYRQSLGQGLEFLIYFQGNSAPDKSGLPSDRFSAERTGGSVSTLTIQRTQQEDSAVYLCASSLQGLKETQYFGPGTRLLVL.

This clonotype was counted a few times. V gene TRBV20-1 combines with J gene TRBJ1-6; 7 bases are a match to TRBD1. The CDR3 sequence is 15 residues long. Unmatched junction bases numbered 5, after V lost 1 base and J lost 5 bases. Germline CDR1 reads DFQATT; CDR2 reads SNEGSKA (reference sequence). CDR3 protein: CSARGGTDNNSPLHF. CDR3 nucleotide sequence: TGCAGTGCTAGAGGGGGGACAGATAATAATTCACCCCTCCACTTT.

The rearrangement links TRBV6-1 to TRBJ1-6, with D uncertain. Trimming removed 2 bases at V and 8 bases at J, with 7 bases between. The CDR3 is made up of 13 amino acids. Germline assignment: CDR1 MNHNS and CDR2 SASEGT. For the CDR3, the DNA is TGTGCCAGCAGTGAATTCGAGGATTCACCCCTCCACTTT. This sequence encodes CASSEFEDSPLHF.

This sequence joins TRBV6-2 or TRBV6-3 and TRBJ2-7; maybe TRBD1 (5 bases). Germline values: CDR1 MNHEY, CDR2 SVGEGT. The CDR3 loop spans 11 amino acids. The germline V and J ends were trimmed by 8 bases and 3 bases, with 8 bases remaining between them. Here the CDR3 DNA reads TGTGCCAGCGGCAGGGACTACGAGCAGTACTTC. Translated, it gives CASGRDYEQYF.

This clonotype showed up many times. This chain connects TRBV5-1 to TRBJ2-7, with 7 nucleotides matching TRBD1. The length of the CDR3 is 15 residues. V shed 4 bases, J shed 3 bases, and the junction held 10 bases outside the gene matches. Germline V lookup: CDR1 SGHRS, CDR2 YFSETQ. Written as DNA, the CDR3 is TGCGCCAGCAGCCCTGAGGACAGGTTTGACTACGAGCAGTACTTC. Translated, it gives CASSPEDRFDYEQYF.

The chain has TRBV10-3 and TRBJ2-2; D remains unclear. Per the germline V gene, CDR1 is ENHRY and CDR2 is SYGVKD. This CDR3 has 13 amino acids. Trimming shortened V by 3 bases and J by 3 bases, and 5 bases separated the two germline ends. This chain's CDR3 is CAISDLDTGELFF. The CDR3 DNA reads as TGTGCCATCAGTGACCTGGACACCGGGGAGCTGTTTTTT.

This clonotype has just a few counts. The rearrangement links TRBV12-3 or TRBV12-4 to TRBJ2-5; perhaps TRBD1 as D (6 bases). The V gene lost 7 bases and the J gene lost 4 bases, with 16 bases spanning the gap. The CDR3 has 14 residues. The CDR3 nucleotides are TGTGCCAGCACCTCAATGGGGGCTGGAGAGACCCAGTACTTC. Amino acids: CASTSMGAGETQYF.

The rearrangement uses TRBV5-4 and TRBJ2-1; 8 bases are shared with TRBD1. Per the germline V gene, CDR1 is SGHNT and CDR2 is YYREEE (reference sequence). Germline trimming cut 1 base from V and 6 bases from J; bases unmatched to any gene: 6. This CDR3 spans 15 amino acids. The CDR3 nucleotides read TGTGCCAGCAGCTTGTTCGGACAGGGATCCAATGAGCAGTTCTTC. This encodes CASSLFGQGSNEQFF.

This clonotype was picked up a small number of times. This chain uses TRBV7-9 with TRBJ2-1; D may be TRBD1 (6 bases). Trimming cost V 5 bases and J 6 bases, with 17 bases left between them. CDR1 and CDR2 from the germline V gene are SEHNR and FQNEAQ (reference sequence). The CDR3 runs to 15 residues. DNA of the CDR3: TGTGCCAGCAGCGGAAAGGGGCAGGGGAGCAATGAGCAGTTCTTC. This sequence encodes CASSGKGQGSNEQFF.

The chain couples TRBV19 to TRBJ1-6; TRBD1 agrees at 8 bases. V was clipped by 0 bases and J by 8 bases; unmatched bases: 0. The V gene's germline CDR1 is LNHDA and CDR2 SQIVND (reference sequence). The CDR3 has 14 residues. The CDR3 bases are TGTGCCAGTAGTATAGACAGGGGGCATTCACCCCTCCACTTT. Translated: CASSIDRGHSPLHF.

This clonotype has a handful of counts. The J gene is TRBJ2-5, the V gene TRBV6-5; no reliable D call. Deletions cut 0 bases from V and 4 bases from J, with 9 bases between. The CDR3 is 14 amino acids. Germline lookup yields CDR1 MNHEY and CDR2 SVGAGI. The CDR3 sequence is CASSYSGLRETQYF. The CDR3 DNA reads as TGTGCCAGCAGTTACTCTGGGCTACGAGAGACCCAGTACTTC.

The table lists this clonotype with a few counts. The CDR3 DNA reads as TGTGCCAGCAGCCCCTGGGACACTTGGGGGGACGAGCAGTACTTC. This translates into CASSPWDTWGDEQYF. The chain carries TRBV7-2 and TRBJ2-7; D is perhaps TRBD1 or TRBD2 (6 bases each). This CDR3 region has 15 residues. Germline CDR1 and CDR2: SGHTA and FQGNSA. V was shortened by 5 bases and J by 5 bases, with 19 bases between the two germline ends.

The V and J genes are TRBV5-5 and TRBJ2-1; maybe TRBD2 (5 bases). This CDR3 has 13 residues. Germline loops: CDR1 SGHKS, CDR2 YYEKEE (reference sequence). V lost 5 bases and J lost 3, with 9 bases in between. The CDR3 protein is CASRREYYNEQFF. The CDR3 nucleotides read TGTGCCAGCAGGAGGGAGTACTACAATGAGCAGTTCTTC.

This clonotype was detected a few times. This sequence joins TRBV7-9 and TRBJ2-5, with 8 bases matching TRBD1. V dropped 5 bases and J dropped 5; count of bases not matched to a gene: 7. This CDR3 spans 14 amino acids. CDR1 is SEHNR, CDR2 FQNEAQ, per germline (reference sequence). This CDR3 is CASSPPGDRETQYF. CDR3 nucleotide sequence: TGTGCCAGCAGCCCCCCCGGGGACAGGGAGACCCAGTACTTC.

The chain combines TRBV5-5 with TRBJ2-3, with D possibly TRBD1 on 5 matching bases. The CDR3 has 15 amino acids. V shed 1 base and J shed 4 bases, with 13 bases lying between them. Germline CDR1 and CDR2: SGHKS and YYEKEE (reference sequence). CDR3 coding DNA: TGTGCCAGCAGCTTGTCAGGGTATCGTCCAGATACGCAGTATTTT. This translates into CASSLSGYRPDTQYF. Looking up the rest from reference TRBV5-5 and TRBJ2-3 gives the full variable domain: DAGVTQSPTHLIKTRGQQVTLRCSPISGHKSVSWYQQVLGQGPQFIFQYYEKEERGRGNFPDRFSARQFPNYSSELNVNALLLGDSALYLCASSLSGYRPDTQYFGPGTRLTVL.

The CDR3 nucleotides are TGTGCCACCAGTCCCCCGGGCAGCTCCTACAATGAGCAGTTCTTC. Its translation is CATSPPGSSYNEQFF. The chain uses TRBV24-1 and TRBJ2-1; D ambiguous. The V end lost 6 bases, the J end lost 0 bases, and 11 bases lay between the germline ends. From germline, CDR1 is KGHDR and CDR2 SFDVKD. This CDR3 has 15 amino acids.

This clonotype was seen a handful of times. The gene calls are TRBV4-2 and TRBJ2-2, with 8 bases fitting TRBD2. CDR3 length: 15 residues. Germline assignment: CDR1 LGHNA and CDR2 YNFKEQ. Trimming removed 1 base from V and 6 bases from J; junction bases left unmatched: 4. CDR3 sequence: CASSQGLLAAGELFF. CDR3 coding DNA: TGTGCCAGCAGCCAAGGCTTACTAGCGGCCGGGGAGCTGTTTTTT.

This clonotype was seen at least ten times. This chain uses TRBV6-5 with TRBJ1-2; D is unclear. Germline V gene lookup returns CDR1 MNHEY and CDR2 SVGAGI. This CDR3 has 18 amino acids. V lost 0 bases, J lost 8 bases, and 25 bases lay in between. CDR3 nucleotide sequence: TGTGCCAGCAGTTACTCATCGGTCGGACTGTTGATCGAAAACGGCTACACCTTC. Protein product: CASSYSSVGLLIENGYTF.

Only a few counts were recorded for this clonotype. The genes are TRBV7-9 and TRBJ2-7, with D possibly called TRBD1 or TRBD2 (5 bases each). The CDR3 covers 14 residues. Trimming stripped 2 bases from V and 5 bases from J, with 13 bases between. Per the germline V gene, CDR1 is SEHNR and CDR2 is FQNEAQ (reference sequence). As DNA, the CDR3 is TGTGCCAGCAGCTTACAGGGACCGGCCCACGAGCAGTACTTC. Translated, it gives CASSLQGPAHEQYF.

The chain carries TRBV6-1 and TRBJ1-3; D is possibly TRBD1 (5 bases). Germline V gene data show CDR1 as MNHNS and CDR2 as SASEGT. Trimming removed 11 bases from V and 0 bases from J, with 17 bases in between. The CDR3 spans 15 residues. DNA of the CDR3: TGTGCCTCCTCCCGGGACTTCAGCTCTGGAAACACCATATATTTT. Amino acids: CASSRDFSSGNTIYF.

The J gene is TRBJ1-2, the V gene TRBV12-3 or TRBV12-4; D may be TRBD1 (5 bases). With 1 base removed from V and 0 bases from J, the gap between germline ends came to 12 bases. The CDR3 has 16 amino acids. CDR3 loop: CASSLGGARSNYGYTF. DNA of the CDR3: TGTGCCAGCAGTTTAGGCGGGGCGAGGTCTAACTATGGCTACACCTTC.